The 20 T cell receptor beta chains listed next were all sequenced from one sample in a study of cytomegalovirus exposure and HLA in healthy donors. The protocol was immunoSEQ multiplex PCR, while the TCRdb copy is restricted to in-frame clones and leaves out a portion. Of about 240,000 clones listed, around 86% are singletons. Material for sequencing was PBMCs. All receptors come from a woman aged 25 to 39 in good health and CMV-seropositive.

The gene calls are TRBV6-5 and TRBJ2-7; 8 positions match TRBD1. Germline V gene data show CDR1 as MNHEY and CDR2 as SVGAGI. Trimming at V came to 4 bases and at J to 6 bases, leaving 5 bases not matched to a gene. The CDR3 contains 13 residues. Here the CDR3 DNA reads TGTGCCAGCAGTTTAGACAGGGGAGTCGAGCAGTACTTC. Its protein product is CASSLDRGVEQYF.

V is TRBV7-9 and J is TRBJ2-3, with 10 bases that match TRBD1. V shed 2 bases and J 5 bases; nucleotides not matched to a gene: 10. Germline assignment: CDR1 SEHNR and CDR2 FQNEAQ (reference sequence). The CDR3 extends over 17 amino acids. This CDR3 reads CASSLPGQGNLLDTQYF. In DNA form, the CDR3 reads TGTGCCAGCAGCTTACCGGGACAGGGGAATCTACTAGATACGCAGTATTTT.

The chain is built from TRBV6-5 and TRBJ2-7; D perhaps matches TRBD1 (5 bases). There are 14 residues in the CDR3. Looked up from germline, CDR1 is MNHEY and CDR2 is SVGAGI. V was clipped by 6 bases and J by 2 bases, with 14 bases between them. CDR3 nucleotide sequence: TGTGCCAGCAGGGATGACAAGGGGACCTACGAGCAGTACTTC. It encodes CASRDDKGTYEQYF.

The rearrangement uses TRBV2 and TRBJ1-2, with no clear D. Germline V gene data show CDR1 as SNHLY and CDR2 as FYNNEI. This CDR3 comprises 15 residues. The V end lost 3 bases, the J end lost 5 bases, and 16 bases lay between the germline ends. CDR3 loop: CASSDVRGSLYGYTF. DNA of the CDR3: TGTGCCAGCAGTGACGTCCGGGGATCCCTTTATGGCTACACCTTC.

V gene TRBV7-9 combines with J gene TRBJ1-1; TRBD1 aligns across 9 bases. Germline loops: CDR1 SEHNR, CDR2 FQNEAQ (reference sequence). Trimming removed 5 bases from V and 0 bases from J; junction bases left unmatched: 13. The CDR3 spans 18 residues. In DNA form, the CDR3 reads TGTGCCAGCAGCGTAAACAGGGGGCGCGGTCGAGTGAACACTGAAGCTTTCTTT. Translation gives CASSVNRGRGRVNTEAFF.

The rearrangement uses TRBV18 and TRBJ2-3, with D possibly matching TRBD2 (6 bases). The V end was cut by 6 bases, the J end by 6 bases, with 13 bases between. Germline V lookup: CDR1 KGHSH, CDR2 LQKENI. The CDR3 contains 13 residues. The CDR3 reads CASSRDSKDTQYF. The CDR3 DNA is TGTGCCAGCTCCCGGGACTCGAAGGATACGCAGTATTTT.

V usage is TRBV5-7 and J usage is TRBJ2-7, with a tentative D call TRBD1 (5 bases). TRBV5-7 carries the ORF label, with uncertain function. Trimming took 1 base from V and 3 from J, leaving 11 bases between them. The CDR3 consists of 14 residues. The CDR3 DNA sequence: TGTGCCAGCAGCTTGAGGAGACAGAGCTACGAGCAGTACTTC. Translation: CASSLRRQSYEQYF.

This clone came up a few times. The V gene is TRBV7-3, the J gene TRBJ2-3, with D possibly matching TRBD2 (6 bases). The length of the CDR3 is 15 residues. V was shortened by 1 base and J by 5 bases, with 13 bases between the two germline ends. CDR1 and CDR2 from the germline V gene are SGHTA and FQGTGA. DNA for the CDR3: TGTGCCAGCAGCTTAAACGGGAGAGAGGTAGATACGCAGTATTTT. Translating gives CASSLNGREVDTQYF.

The CDR3 loop reads CAWSVLDREAYEQYF. CDR3 in DNA: TGTGCCTGGAGTGTACTTGACAGGGAAGCATACGAGCAGTACTTC. The chain recombines TRBV30 with TRBJ2-5, with 7 bases aligning to TRBD1. The J call is in doubt because the DNA end fits TRBJ2-7 better. There are 15 residues in the CDR3. From germline, CDR1 is GTSNPN and CDR2 SVGIG (reference sequence).

V is TRBV9 and J is TRBJ1-5, with 8 bases matching TRBD1. CDR3 length: 19 residues. Germline V gives CDR1 SGDLS, CDR2 YYNGEE. After removal of 0 bases from V and 3 bases from J, the junction contained 14 bases not matched to a gene. CDR3 amino acids: CASSVDPGQGGVNNQPQHF. The CDR3 bases are TGTGCCAGCAGCGTAGACCCAGGACAGGGCGGGGTCAACAATCAGCCCCAGCATTTT.

The chain carries TRBV28 and TRBJ1-2; TRBD1 aligns across 7 bases. Germline trimming cut 2 bases from V and 4 bases from J; bases unmatched to any gene: 4. There are 14 residues in the CDR3. Germline-derived CDR1 and CDR2 are MDHEN and SYDVKM. The CDR3 nucleotides read TGTGCCAGCAGTTTACGACAGGGAATCTATGGCTACACCTTC. It is translated as CASSLRQGIYGYTF.

CDR3 in DNA: TGTGCCAGTAGACTATTACCAAGCTCCTACAATGAGCAGTTCTTC. Translating gives CASRLLPSSYNEQFF. The J gene is TRBJ2-1, the V gene TRBV19; D gene uncertain. The length of the CDR3 is 15 residues. Between the trimmed V and J ends, which lost 6 bases and 0 bases, there was a span of 12 bases. Germline V gives CDR1 LNHDA, CDR2 SQIVND (reference sequence).

The rearrangement links TRBV4-1 to TRBJ2-7; 7 bases are shared with TRBD2. V lost 1 base and J lost 2; bases outside the gene matches: 8. Germline CDR1 is MGHRA and CDR2 is YSYEKL. The CDR3 extends over 16 amino acids. The CDR3 nucleotides read TGCGCCAGCAGCCAAGGGGCAGGGACTACCCCCTACGAGCAGTACTTC. It translates to CASSQGAGTTPYEQYF.

The chain couples TRBV5-6 to TRBJ2-1, with 10 bases matching TRBD2. Germline assignment: CDR1 SGHDT and CDR2 YYEEEE. CDR3 length: 15 residues. Unmatched junction bases numbered 4, after V lost 1 base and J lost 6 bases. The CDR3 reads CASSLLAGVVNEQFF. DNA of the CDR3: TGTGCCAGCAGCTTGCTAGCGGGAGTTGTCAATGAGCAGTTCTTC.

The rearrangement joins TRBV15 to TRBJ2-3; D perhaps matches TRBD1 (6 bases). Germline values: CDR1 LNHNV, CDR2 YYDKDF (reference sequence). The CDR3 is 14 residues long. The V end was cut by 8 bases, the J end by 2 bases, with 14 bases between. The CDR3 here is CATRGQKVTDTQYF. In DNA, the CDR3 is TGTGCCACCCGAGGACAGAAAGTCACAGATACGCAGTATTTT.

The chain employs TRBV5-1 and TRBJ2-5; tentatively, D is TRBD2 (6 bases). The V and J ends lost 0 bases and 4 bases respectively, with 10 bases between them. The CDR3 has 14 residues. Germline V gene sequence: CDR1 SGHRS, CDR2 YFSETQ. The DNA for the CDR3 is TGCGCCAGCAGCTTGGGGGGGGTAGGAGAGACCCAGTACTTC. Translated: CASSLGGVGETQYF.

The chain is built from TRBV15 and TRBJ2-1, with 9 bases matching TRBD2. Per germline, CDR1 LNHNV and CDR2 YYDKDF (reference sequence). The CDR3 is 15 amino acids. V was pared by 5 bases and J by 7 bases, with 9 bases of the junction left unmatched. Here the CDR3 reads CATSPRVREGNEQFF. Written as DNA, the CDR3 is TGTGCCACCAGCCCTAGAGTGCGGGAGGGGAATGAGCAGTTCTTC.

The V gene is TRBV28, the J gene TRBJ2-1, with 14 bases that match TRBD2. The CDR3 is 19 amino acids. With 7 bases clipped from V and 10 bases from J, the junction kept 21 bases outside the gene matches. Germline V gene sequence: CDR1 MDHEN, CDR2 SYDVKM. The CDR3 here is CASTLLGGATSGRVREQFF. Written as DNA, the CDR3 is TGTGCCAGCACTCTCCTCGGTGGGGCGACTAGCGGGAGGGTGCGGGAGCAGTTCTTC.

This chain connects TRBV28 to TRBJ2-2; 9 nucleotides match TRBD1. This CDR3 has 16 residues. Germline V gene data show CDR1 as MDHEN and CDR2 as SYDVKM. V lost 4 bases, J lost 5 bases, and 8 bases stayed unmatched. Here the CDR3 reads CASSSNRQGVTGELFF. The CDR3 region has the DNA TGTGCCAGCAGTTCAAACCGACAGGGGGTAACCGGGGAGCTGTTTTTT.

This chain connects TRBV28 to TRBJ2-5; 10 bases map to TRBD1. In germline, CDR1 is MDHEN, CDR2 SYDVKM. The V and J ends lost 6 bases and 4 bases, in that order; junction bases with no gene match: 2. This CDR3 region has 13 residues. The CDR3 DNA reads as TGTGCCAGCAGGACAGGGGGCCGAGAGACCCAGTACTTC. It specifies CASRTGGRETQYF.